Below are 11 T cell receptor beta chains sequenced from a single sample in a study of cytomegalovirus exposure and HLA in healthy donors (dated by TCRdb to 2017 to 2019). The library was built by means of the immunoSEQ multiplex PCR assay. For the multiplex PCR, a mixture combining 60 forward primers for TCR Vbeta segments and 13 reverse primers for TCR Jbeta segments was used. The source is immuneACCESS, and TCRdb retained only in-frame sequences with V and J called. Part of the clones is not carried over; for the studies checked, unresolved V genes explain less than half of this, and the remainder is unexplained. The sample includes 150,000 to 200,000 clones, with 65% to 80% observed a single time. The top ten hold 7% of the sample. The sequenced sample consisted of PBMCs. Every receptor here comes from a woman in her thirties or forties in good health and CMV-seropositive.

The J gene is TRBJ2-5, the V gene TRBV6-1; 9 bases are shared with TRBD1. The CDR3 length is 13 residues. The V segment lost 8 bases and the J segment 2 bases; nucleotides outside the gene matches: 3. Germline V gives CDR1 MNHNS, CDR2 SASEGT. CDR3 sequence: CASGQGLQETQYF. Written as DNA, the CDR3 is TGTGCCAGCGGACAGGGGCTACAAGAGACCCAGTACTTC.

The rearrangement joins TRBV28 to TRBJ1-2, with 7 nucleotides matching TRBD1. CDR1 is MDHEN and CDR2 is SYDVKM in the germline V gene. V shed 3 bases and J 4 bases; nucleotides not matched to a gene: 8. The CDR3 length is 15 residues. The CDR3 bases are TGTGCCAGCAGTTTGCCCAGGGACAGAGGCTATGGCTACACCTTC. Translated: CASSLPRDRGYGYTF.

In its sample, this clone was seen a few times. The chain employs TRBV4-1 and TRBJ1-3; TRBD1 might be the D (5 bases). The V end lost 2 bases, the J end lost 0 bases, and 11 bases lay between the germline ends. The CDR3 consists of 16 residues. Looked up from germline, CDR1 is MGHRA and CDR2 is YSYEKL. The CDR3 DNA is TGCGCCAGCAGCCAATTATGGGGCCTCTCTGGAAACACCATATATTTT. Protein: CASSQLWGLSGNTIYF.

This chain uses TRBV14 with TRBJ1-1; D is perhaps TRBD1 (5 bases). V was cut by 4 bases and J by 4 bases, with 13 bases left in between. Germline V gene sequence: CDR1 SGHDN, CDR2 FVKESK. The CDR3 has 14 amino acids. CDR3 nucleotides: TGTGCCAGCAGCCGCCGCGACAGAGGCACTGAAGCTTTCTTT. Its translation: CASSRRDRGTEAFF.

The CDR3 sequence: CASSPEVPGYGYTF. CDR3 coding DNA: TGTGCCAGCAGCCCAGAGGTCCCGGGGTATGGCTACACCTTC. This sequence joins TRBV7-2 and TRBJ1-2; the D is unclear. This CDR3 has 14 amino acids. The V gene's germline CDR1 is SGHTA and CDR2 FQGNSA. Trimming removed 5 bases from V and 5 bases from J, with 15 bases in between.

The chain carries TRBV5-1 and TRBJ1-1, with 9 bases fitting TRBD1. Germline lookup yields CDR1 SGHRS and CDR2 YFSETQ. V gave up 4 bases and J gave up 4 bases; unmatched junction bases: 8. There are 15 residues in the CDR3. CDR3 amino acids: CASSTRTGVFTEAFF. DNA of the CDR3: TGCGCCAGCAGCACCCGGACAGGGGTGTTCACTGAAGCTTTCTTT. Variable domain in full (rest from reference TRBV5-1 and TRBJ1-1): KAGVTQTPRYLIKTRGQQVTLSCSPISGHRSVSWYQQTPGQGLQFLFEYFSETQRNKGNFPGRFSGRQFSNSRSEMNVSTLELGDSALYLCASSTRTGVFTEAFFGQGTRLTVV.

The chain combines TRBV4-2 with TRBJ2-3; TRBD2 agrees at 12 bases. CDR1 and CDR2 (germline): LGHNA, YNFKEQ. The CDR3 sequence is 16 residues long. Trimming cost V 5 bases and J 2 bases; bases outside gene matches: 5. The CDR3 loop is CASSVPSGGATDTQYF. The CDR3 nucleotides are TGTGCCAGCAGCGTACCTAGCGGGGGGGCCACAGATACGCAGTATTTT.

The chain links TRBV4-2 to TRBJ2-7; 9 positions match TRBD2. CDR1 LGHNA and CDR2 YNFKEQ come from the germline V gene. The CDR3 has 19 residues. Germline trimming cut 0 bases from V and 7 bases from J; bases unmatched to any gene: 19. The CDR3 coding sequence is TGTGCCAGCAGCCAAGAAACCAGGACTAGCGCTCTCTTGCTGAGAGAGCAGTACTTC. It translates to CASSQETRTSALLLREQYF.

The genes are TRBV6-6 and TRBJ1-1, with TRBD1 as a possible D gene (6 bases). Germline V gives CDR1 MNHNY, CDR2 SVGAGI (reference sequence). The CDR3 consists of 11 residues. Trimming removed 6 bases at V and 8 bases at J, with 10 bases between. The CDR3 bases are TGTGCCAGCAGATCCGGGACAGAAGCTTTCTTT. Amino acid sequence: CASRSGTEAFF.

The chain combines TRBV6-1 with TRBJ2-1; TRBD2 aligns across 8 bases. The germline V gene has CDR1 MNHNS and CDR2 SASEGT. Trimming removed 4 bases from V and 4 bases from J; junction bases left unmatched: 3. The CDR3 has 14 amino acids. The CDR3 region has the DNA TGTGCCAGCAGTGTTAGCGGGGTGTACAATGAGCAGTTCTTC. This gives the protein CASSVSGVYNEQFF.

This rearrangement joins TRBV19 to TRBJ1-2, with 9 bases aligning to TRBD1. This CDR3 contains 15 residues. V lost 3 bases, J lost 4 bases, and 6 bases stayed unmatched. Germline V gives CDR1 LNHDA, CDR2 SQIVND (reference sequence). CDR3 nucleotide sequence: TGTGCCAGTAGTATTGGGACAGGGACGGGCTATGGCTACACCTTC. Residues: CASSIGTGTGYGYTF.